This T cell receptor beta chain emerged from a study of blood T cell repertoires in COVID-19. Turning to the study itself: There were acute and convalescent COVID-19 samples, and they came from the United States, Italy and Spain. T cells, B-cell-depleted T cells, or PBMCs supplied cDNA or gDNA.

In the source study's methods: Amplified reference gene primers provided the basis for estimating nucleated cell counts. Sequenced by immunoSEQ multiplex PCR; TCRdb stores in-frame clones only, minus some. That table furnishes V, J and clone size, whereas the DNA furnished D and trimming. The table lists about 81,000 clones, 89% of them singletons. This clone showed up just once. This TCR was sampled from a man aged 70 or older with active or convalescent COVID-19. The specimen was peripheral blood.

This CDR3 reads CASSFPAGAPGNYGYTF. In nucleotides, the CDR3 is TGTGCCAGCAGCTTTCCTGCGGGGGCCCCGGGAAACTATGGCTACACCTTC. V and J are TRBV7-9 and TRBJ1-2, with D possibly matching TRBD1 (6 bases). This CDR3 has 17 residues. CDR1 SEHNR and CDR2 FQNEAQ come from the germline V gene (reference sequence). V was pared by 3 bases and J by 2 bases, with 19 bases between.